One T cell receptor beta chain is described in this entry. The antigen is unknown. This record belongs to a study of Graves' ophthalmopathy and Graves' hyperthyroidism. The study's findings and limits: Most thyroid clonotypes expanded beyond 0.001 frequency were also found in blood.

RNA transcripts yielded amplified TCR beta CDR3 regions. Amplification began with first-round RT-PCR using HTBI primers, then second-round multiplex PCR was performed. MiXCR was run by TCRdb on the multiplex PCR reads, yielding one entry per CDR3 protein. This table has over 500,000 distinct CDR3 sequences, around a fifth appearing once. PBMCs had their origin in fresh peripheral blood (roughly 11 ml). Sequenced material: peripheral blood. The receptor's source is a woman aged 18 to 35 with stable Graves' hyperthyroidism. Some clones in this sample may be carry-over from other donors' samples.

The CDR3 here is CSARLLWRGGRETQYF. The CDR3 DNA reads as TGCAGTGCTAGATTATTATGGCGGGGGGGCCGGGAGACCCAGTACTTC. The chain is built from TRBV20-1 and TRBJ2-5; 9 bases fit TRBD2. Germline assignment: CDR1 DFQATT and CDR2 SNEGSKA (reference sequence). The CDR3 runs to 16 residues. Germline trimming cut 2 bases from V and 5 bases from J; bases unmatched to any gene: 12.